This record concerns one T cell receptor (beta chain) sequence. The CDR3 runs 17 residues. Germline CDR1 SGHAT, CDR2 FQNNGV. V lost 2 bases to trimming and J lost 6 bases; unmatched junction nucleotides: 14. Generated by immunoSEQ multiplex PCR, the TCRdb table keeps only in-frame clones and is missing some. Among approximately 110,000 clones listed, approximately 91% were seen once. These data belong to a study of T cell changes during pregnancy in multiple sclerosis. Source: peripheral blood, taken after pregnancy. The receptor was derived from a female donor with multiple sclerosis, enrolled in a pregnancy study. The chain uses TRBV11-2 and TRBJ1-1, with 8 bases that match TRBD1. CDR3 DNA: TGTGCCAGCAGCTTATGGCAAGTAGGACAGGGTATGTCTGAAGCTTTCTTT. This codes for CASSLWQVGQGMSEAFF. Full variable domain (remainder filled in from reference TRBV11-2 and TRBJ1-1): EAGVAQSPRYKIIEKRQSVAFWCNPISGHATLYWYQQILGQGPKLLIQFQNNGVVDDSQLPKDRFSAERLKGVDSTLKIQPAKLEDSAVYLCASSLWQVGQGMSEAFFGQGTRLTVV.